A single sample is the source of the 23 T cell receptor beta chains below, sequenced in a study of control samples from healthy donors and cancer patients. This table comes from immunoSEQ multiplex PCR, and its TCRdb copy is limited to in-frame clones, with some not included. The sample carries about 110,000 clones, about nine tenths recorded once. Material for sequencing was blood. These TCRs come from a human donor in good health. The donor label of this sample is uncertain.

J is TRBJ2-1 and V is TRBV13; 8 bases fit TRBD1. V shed 6 bases and J 5 bases; nucleotides not matched to a gene: 9. The CDR3 contains 15 residues. CDR1 and CDR2 (germline): PRHDT, FYEKMQ (reference sequence). The CDR3 coding sequence is TGTGCCAGCAGTCAACCGGGACAGGCGAACAATGAGCAGTTCTTC. Its protein product is CASSQPGQANNEQFF.

The chain recombines TRBV9 with TRBJ2-7; unclear D gene. Germline V gene lookup returns CDR1 SGDLS and CDR2 YYNGEE. CDR3 length: 13 amino acids. Between the trimmed V and J ends, which lost 0 bases and 7 bases, there was a span of 11 bases. The CDR3 loop is CASSVDSSYEQYF. CDR3 nucleotides: TGTGCCAGCAGCGTAGATAGCAGTTATGAGCAGTACTTC.

V gene TRBV6-6 combines with J gene TRBJ1-5; tentative D call: TRBD1 (5 bases). Germline V gene sequence: CDR1 MNHNY, CDR2 SVGAGI (reference sequence). CDR3 size: 14 residues. V was shortened by 2 bases and J by 4 bases, with 9 bases between the two germline ends. The CDR3 here is CASSYGGENQPQHF. Here the CDR3 DNA reads TGTGCCAGCAGTTACGGGGGGGAAAATCAGCCCCAGCATTTT.

J is TRBJ1-1 and V is TRBV9; D is unclear. From germline, CDR1 is SGDLS and CDR2 YYNGEE. The CDR3 consists of 14 residues. The germline V and J ends were trimmed by 0 bases and 1 base, with 7 bases remaining between them. CDR3 region: CASSVVAGNTEAFF. The DNA for the CDR3 is TGTGCCAGCAGCGTAGTTGCGGGGAACACTGAAGCTTTCTTT.

The CDR3 sequence: CASSQDRAGPTDTQYF. CDR3 sequence (DNA): TGCGCCAGCAGCCAAGATCGCGCGGGACCCACAGATACGCAGTATTTT. The chain employs TRBV4-1 and TRBJ2-3, with D possibly TRBD2 on 6 matching bases. The CDR3 is 16 residues long. CDR1 and CDR2 (germline): MGHRA, YSYEKL. The V end lost 0 bases, the J end lost 2 bases, and 12 bases lay between the germline ends.

The V and J genes are TRBV6-5 and TRBJ1-6; D remains unclear. Trimming took off 4 bases at V and 13 bases at J, with 14 bases between the two ends. The CDR3 covers 13 residues. Germline assignment: CDR1 MNHEY and CDR2 SVGAGI. The chain's CDR3 is CASSSNKGAPLHF. CDR3 coding DNA: TGTGCCAGCAGTTCCAACAAGGGCGCGCCCCTCCACTTT.

The gene calls are TRBV6-5 and TRBJ1-5; D is unclear. The V end was cut by 8 bases, the J end by 0 bases, with 5 bases between. The CDR3 consists of 12 residues. The germline V gene encodes CDR1 MNHEY and CDR2 SVGAGI. The CDR3 loop reads CASGNSNQPQHF. The CDR3 DNA reads TGTGCCAGCGGGAATAGCAATCAGCCCCAGCATTTT.

The V and J genes are TRBV6-5 and TRBJ1-3; no clear D gene. Trimming took off 0 bases at V and 1 base at J, with 4 bases between the two ends. CDR3 size: 14 residues. CDR1 and CDR2 from the germline V gene are MNHEY and SVGAGI. Here the CDR3 reads CASSYSGSGNTIYF. CDR3 in DNA: TGTGCCAGCAGTTACTCGGGGTCTGGAAACACCATATATTTT.

The rearrangement links TRBV9 to TRBJ1-1; TRBD1 is a possible D gene (6 bases). The CDR3 totals 13 residues. The V and J ends lost 3 bases and 3 bases respectively, with 9 bases between them. Germline values: CDR1 SGDLS, CDR2 YYNGEE. CDR3 protein: CASSAGADTEAFF. The CDR3 DNA reads as TGTGCCAGCAGCGCGGGGGCGGACACTGAAGCTTTCTTT.

The rearrangement uses TRBV5-1 and TRBJ1-6, with D perhaps matching TRBD1 (5 bases). Germline lookup yields CDR1 SGHRS and CDR2 YFSETQ. Trimming stripped 4 bases from V and 5 bases from J, with 16 bases between. The CDR3 loop spans 16 amino acids. DNA for the CDR3: TGCGCCAGCAGCCAACGACCGGGACGGGATAATTCACCCCTCCACTTT. It codes for CASSQRPGRDNSPLHF.

The chain has TRBV28 and TRBJ1-3; D ambiguous. Germline V gene sequence: CDR1 MDHEN, CDR2 SYDVKM. V lost 5 bases and J lost 0, with 8 bases in between. CDR3 length equals 14 residues. CDR3 region: CASSPDGSGNTIYF. DNA of the CDR3: TGTGCCAGCAGTCCAGACGGCTCTGGAAACACCATATATTTT.

The rearrangement uses TRBV6-5 and TRBJ1-1; D unclear. V was shortened by 6 bases and J by 3 bases, with 5 bases between the two germline ends. CDR1 is MNHEY, CDR2 SVGAGI, per germline. The CDR3 sequence is 11 residues long. The CDR3 protein is CASRVYTEAFF. Here the CDR3 DNA reads TGTGCCAGCAGGGTTTACACTGAAGCTTTCTTT.

V usage is TRBV6-6 and J usage is TRBJ1-5, with a possible D match to TRBD1 (6 bases). Germline assignment: CDR1 MNHNY and CDR2 SVGAGI (reference sequence). The CDR3 is made up of 14 amino acids. The V end was cut by 5 bases, the J end by 7 bases, with 15 bases between. CDR3 region: CASSPGGGQQPQHF. The CDR3 nucleotides are TGTGCCAGCAGTCCAGGTGGGGGCCAGCAGCCCCAGCATTTT.

This clone has more than one count but fewer than ten. V is TRBV19 and J is TRBJ2-4; D is undetermined. Trimming shortened V by 6 bases and J by 8 bases, and 26 bases separated the two germline ends. The CDR3 covers 17 residues. Germline V gene lookup returns CDR1 LNHDA and CDR2 SQIVND (reference sequence). The CDR3 sequence: CASSETASDTIRDIQYF. DNA for the CDR3: TGTGCCAGTAGCGAAACAGCGTCGGATACCATAAGGGACATTCAGTACTTC. The whole variable domain, remainder taken from reference TRBV19 and TRBJ2-4, is DGGITQSPKYLFRKEGQNVTLSCEQNLNHDAMYWYRQDPGQGLRLIYYSQIVNDFQKGDIAEGYSVSREKKESFPLTVTSAQKNPTAFYLCASSETASDTIRDIQYFGAGTRLSVL.

The chain has TRBV7-3 and TRBJ1-6, with D uncertain. CDR1 is SGHTA, CDR2 FQGTGA, per germline. Trimming took off 1 base at V and 9 bases at J, with 7 bases between the two ends. The CDR3 sequence is 13 residues long. CDR3 sequence (DNA): TGTGCCAGCAGCTTAAAAGGCGGTTCACCCCTCCACTTT. It translates to CASSLKGGSPLHF. Based on the CDR3 plus reference TRBV7-3 and TRBJ1-6, the full variable domain is GAGVSQTPSNKVTEKGKYVELRCDPISGHTALYWYRQSLGQGPEFLIYFQGTGAADDSGLPNDRFFAVRPEGSVSTLKIQRTERGDSAVYLCASSLKGGSPLHFGNGTRLTVT.

This clone was observed a single time. The chain couples TRBV11-3 to TRBJ1-1; TRBD1 matches 9 bases. Per germline, CDR1 SGHNT and CDR2 YENEEA. The CDR3 runs 14 residues. The trim removed 5 bases at V and 5 bases at J, leaving 6 bases unmatched. CDR3 nucleotide sequence: TGTGCCAGCAGCAAACAGGGGGCGGAAACTGAAGCTTTCTTT. It is translated as CASSKQGAETEAFF.

For the CDR3, the DNA is TGTGCCAGCAGCCATCCCCAGGGGGTGGGTAACACTGAAGCTTTCTTT. It specifies CASSHPQGVGNTEAFF. The genes are TRBV4-2 and TRBJ1-1; TRBD1 matches 7 bases. The CDR3 has 16 amino acids. The V segment lost 3 bases and the J segment 2 bases; nucleotides outside the gene matches: 9. Germline loops: CDR1 LGHNA, CDR2 YNFKEQ.

The V and J genes are TRBV6-5 and TRBJ1-1; D is unclear. Germline lookup yields CDR1 MNHEY and CDR2 SVGAGI. Trimming removed 0 bases at V and 3 bases at J, with 11 bases between. This CDR3 is built from 15 residues. The CDR3 nucleotides read TGTGCCAGCAGTTACTCTTACCGAGAGTACACTGAAGCTTTCTTT. Encoded protein: CASSYSYREYTEAFF.

The chain links TRBV9 to TRBJ1-4, with D hard to call. V shed 3 bases and J shed 7 bases, with 10 bases lying between them. CDR1 is SGDLS and CDR2 is YYNGEE in the germline V gene. This CDR3 contains 13 residues. The CDR3 is CASSGGEGEKLFF. The CDR3 DNA reads TGTGCCAGCAGCGGCGGGGAGGGTGAAAAACTGTTTTTT.

This clone was detected only a few times. The V and J genes are TRBV7-8 and TRBJ1-5; 9 bases map to TRBD1. The J segment lost 6 bases and the V segment lost 1 base, leaving 4 bases of the junction unmatched. The CDR3 length is 15 residues. In germline, CDR1 is SGHVS, CDR2 FQNEAQ. In nucleotides, the CDR3 is TGTGCCAGCAGCTTAGTACAGGGGGCCCGTCAGCCCCAGCATTTT. The encoded protein is CASSLVQGARQPQHF. The full variable domain, rest sourced from reference TRBV7-8 and TRBJ1-5, is GAGVSQSPRYKVAKRGQDVALRCDPISGHVSLFWYQQALGQGPEFLTYFQNEAQLDKSGLPSDRFFAERPEGSVSTLKIQRTQQEDSAVYLCASSLVQGARQPQHFGDGTRLSIL.

The chain joins TRBV5-1 to TRBJ2-2, with 7 bases fitting TRBD1. After removal of 2 bases from V and 7 bases from J, the junction contained 8 bases not matched to a gene. The CDR3 consists of 15 residues. Looked up from germline, CDR1 is SGHRS and CDR2 is YFSETQ. The CDR3 protein is CASSFGTDVDGELFF. The CDR3 DNA is TGCGCCAGCAGCTTTGGGACAGATGTAGACGGGGAGCTGTTTTTT.

The chain recombines TRBV5-5 with TRBJ1-2, with a tentative D call TRBD1 (5 bases). Germline values: CDR1 SGHKS, CDR2 YYEKEE (reference sequence). Trimming left V 1 base short and J 4 bases short, with 11 bases between. This CDR3 is 14 amino acids long. CDR3 sequence reads: CASSLRRGGYGYTF. CDR3 nucleotides: TGTGCCAGCAGCTTGCGGAGGGGTGGCTATGGCTACACCTTC. Together with reference TRBV5-5 and TRBJ1-2, the CDR3 gives the full variable domain: DAGVTQSPTHLIKTRGQQVTLRCSPISGHKSVSWYQQVLGQGPQFIFQYYEKEERGRGNFPDRFSARQFPNYSSELNVNALLLGDSALYLCASSLRRGGYGYTFGSGTRLTVV.

The chain employs TRBV5-1 and TRBJ1-1; 7 nucleotides line up with TRBD1. The CDR3 extends over 15 amino acids. With V trimmed by 6 bases and J by 0 bases, 8 bases remained unmatched. Germline assignment: CDR1 SGHRS and CDR2 YFSETQ. This CDR3 reads CASTEDGTVNTEAFF. CDR3 nucleotide sequence: TGCGCCAGCACGGAAGACGGGACAGTGAACACTGAAGCTTTCTTT.